One T cell receptor beta chain is described in this entry. At least ten counts were recorded for this clone. The target of this receptor is not known. The CDR3 extends 3 residues past the end of the read, so its final part is completed from the germline J gene. The data originate from a study of T cell clonality in common variable immunodeficiency (dated by TCRdb to the mid-2010s). For sequencing, equivalent amounts of genomic DNA were input from CVID and control samples. For every sample, a 60 bp segment covering the rearranged TCRbeta CDR3 region was amplified and then sequenced. The immunoSEQ assay, a bias-corrected multiplex PCR with high-throughput sequencing, was employed for TCRbeta amplification. On the authors' methods: Every unique nucleotide sequence counted as a clone and was annotated with V, D and J genes, copy number and frequency. Sequences were labeled productive if in frame, and non-productive if out of frame or containing stop codons. As previously described, Shannon's entropy was used to calculate clonality. Mean CDR3 Kyte-Doolittle hydropathy was derived from the predicted amino acid sequences of productive clones. Scaled V gene usage was hierarchically clustered using Manhattan distance and complete linkage with the R hclust function. Sharing of clones by CDR3 amino acid sequence was evaluated through resampling of 12 repertoires per group over 100 rounds. The repertoires were searched for approximately 70 published EBV-specific and approximately 250 published CMV-specific TCRbeta sequences. Analysis left out two CVID samples that produced under 10,000 sequences, so a few dozen CVID repertoires remained. In its TCRdb copy, this immuneACCESS table keeps in-frame sequences only and misses some clones. Where compared with another copy, unresolved V genes explain less than half of these, and the others have no known cause. The V and J calls and clone size come from that table; D and trimming were worked out from the DNA. Listed for this sample are around 57,000 clones, none observed only a single time. The ten largest clones take up 3% to 4% of the sample.

Most of the CVID patients and most of the healthy controls were of Caucasian heritage. From each donor, roughly 4.5 to 8.5 ml of heparinized peripheral whole blood was collected. Genomic DNA from adults with common variable immune deficiency (CVID) and from healthy adult controls was used for sequencing of TCRbeta CDR3 repertoires. There were approximately 22 healthy adult volunteers in the control group (approximately 12 female and around ten male), ranging in age from about 23 to 66 years, with a mean age of roughly 35. Diluted blood was density-centrifuged over Hypaque 1077 or Ficoll-Paque to isolate peripheral blood mononuclear cells. Unsorted mononuclear cells served as the source of genomic DNA, which was extracted either by Qiagen column purification or by a centrifugation-based method. Findings and caveats that apply to the study as a whole: The authors noted that sequencing repertoires of T cell subpopulations would be needed to clarify what caused the increased clonality in CVID. Increased TCRbeta clonality was found in CVID subjects compared with healthy controls (t-test p = 0.018), with the increase being most characteristic of about a third of subjects. CVID TCRbeta sequences were reported to have fewer deletions and N-nucleotide insertions and to lack highly modified clones with 13 or more V deletions. Despite equal DNA input, controls averaged roughly 80,000 unique sequences per sample versus around 30,000 in CVID samples. Healthy controls shared more TCRbeta clones with each other than CVID subjects shared among themselves (p < 0.0001). Correlations between repertoire features and clinical complications were limited by patient heterogeneity within the CVID cohort.

Including the terminal cysteine and phenylalanine, the CDR3 comprises 13 residues. Shown are 30 bases from within the CDR3, in frame from base 1. From a lookup of the germline V gene, CDR1 and CDR2 are KGHSH and LQKENI. V lost 0 bases and J lost 5 bases; the stretch between them is 8 bases long. Sequencing used peripheral blood mononuclear cells. The chain is encoded by TRBV18 joined to TRBJ2-7; the D gene lacks a confident call. This clonotype was sampled from a person aged 18-69 years in good health. The CDR3 region reads CASSPPVENEQYF. CDR3 bases read: TGTGCCAGCTCACCACCGGTAGAGAACGAG.